Shown below are 11 T cell receptor beta chains from a single sample sequenced in a study of blood T cell repertoires in COVID-19. The table came from immunoSEQ multiplex PCR; TCRdb's copy has only in-frame clones and leaves some out. The sample shows fewer than 250,000 clones, 86% of them seen only once. The specimen was peripheral blood. Receptors originate from a woman of 80 years or more with COVID-19, enrolled during active disease.

This chain joins TRBV19 and TRBJ1-1; D is unresolved. Trimming stripped 7 bases from V and 1 base from J, with 10 bases between. The CDR3 totals 13 residues. Germline V CDR1 and CDR2: LNHDA, SQIVND (reference sequence). The CDR3 nucleotides are TGTGCCAGTAAGGTAGAGGGGAACACTGAAGCTTTCTTT. It translates to CASKVEGNTEAFF.

The V gene is TRBV28, the J gene TRBJ2-1; TRBD1 is a possible D gene (6 bases). The germline CDR1 and CDR2 sequences are MDHEN and SYDVKM. Trimming took off 3 bases at V and 8 bases at J, with 11 bases between the two ends. The CDR3 spans 13 residues. Here the CDR3 DNA reads TGTGCCAGCAGTTTTAGGGGGTCGGATGAGCAGTTCTTC. Translated, it gives CASSFRGSDEQFF.

The chain recombines TRBV3-1 (or the pseudogene TRBV3-2) with TRBJ2-1; 12 bases are shared with TRBD2. Germline CDR1 LGHDT, CDR2 YNNKEL (reference sequence). The V and J ends lost 4 bases and 8 bases, in that order; junction bases with no gene match: 6. The CDR3 contains 15 residues. CDR3 sequence reads: CASSLRTSGVYEQFF. CDR3 DNA sequence: TGTGCCAGCAGCCTACGGACTAGCGGGGTGTATGAGCAGTTCTTC.

This rearrangement joins TRBV19 to TRBJ2-1; D may be TRBD1 (6 bases). V lost 4 bases and J 1 base, leaving 8 bases between the germline ends. The CDR3 has 14 residues. CDR1 is LNHDA, CDR2 SQIVND, per germline (reference sequence). The CDR3 protein is CASSRTESYNEQFF. CDR3 coding DNA: TGTGCCAGTAGTAGGACAGAGTCCTACAATGAGCAGTTCTTC.

The chain recombines TRBV11-2 with TRBJ1-2; no clear D gene. Per the germline V gene, CDR1 is SGHAT and CDR2 is FQNNGV. The CDR3 covers 13 residues. Trimming removed 1 base from V and 4 bases from J, with 7 bases in between. The CDR3 DNA is TGTGCCAGCAGCTTAGGAGAACCCTATGGCTACACCTTC. It is translated as CASSLGEPYGYTF.

The V and J genes are TRBV2 and TRBJ1-6; D possibly corresponds to TRBD1 (5 bases). Trimming took off 5 bases at V and 7 bases at J, with 15 bases between the two ends. The germline V gene has CDR1 SNHLY and CDR2 FYNNEI. The CDR3 totals 15 residues. The CDR3 region has the DNA TGTGCCAGCAGTCGCGACAGCCTCCTAAATTCACCCCTCCACTTT. This codes for CASSRDSLLNSPLHF.

The V and J genes are TRBV7-2 and TRBJ1-1; TRBD1 is a possible D gene (5 bases). V was clipped by 2 bases and J by 0 bases, with 10 bases between them. CDR1 and CDR2 from the germline V gene are SGHTA and FQGNSA. CDR3 length equals 15 residues. CDR3 sequence reads: CASSLLGHMNTEAFF. The CDR3 coding sequence is TGTGCCAGCAGCTTACTAGGACACATGAACACTGAAGCTTTCTTT.

V and J are TRBV19 and TRBJ1-1; D ambiguous. There are 16 residues in the CDR3. The germline V gene encodes CDR1 LNHDA and CDR2 SQIVND (reference sequence). V lost 7 bases and J lost 3, with 21 bases in between. Here the CDR3 DNA reads TGTGCCAGTACCCCAGCGGGAGGACTCCGGCACACTGAAGCTTTCTTT. It yields the protein CASTPAGGLRHTEAFF.

V usage is TRBV6-5 and J usage is TRBJ1-2; the D is unclear. Germline loops: CDR1 MNHEY, CDR2 SVGAGI. V lost 5 bases, J lost 5 bases, and 15 bases lay in between. CDR3 size: 14 residues. The chain's CDR3 is CASSRSVGGYGYTF. CDR3 in DNA: TGTGCCAGCAGTCGGAGCGTGGGTGGGTATGGCTACACCTTC.

The V call is TRBV3-1 (or the pseudogene TRBV3-2), the J call TRBJ2-3; tentative D call: TRBD2 (7 bases). V gave up 7 bases and J gave up 5 bases, with 13 bases separating them. This CDR3 comprises 13 residues. Germline V gene lookup returns CDR1 LGHDT and CDR2 YNNKEL (reference sequence). This CDR3 is CASNTGREDTQYF. CDR3 nucleotide sequence: TGTGCCAGCAACACAGGGAGGGAAGATACGCAGTATTTT.

This clone showed up just once. The rearrangement joins TRBV19 to TRBJ2-7, with a possible D match to TRBD2 (5 bases). The germline CDR1 and CDR2 sequences are LNHDA and SQIVND (reference sequence). Trimming took off 6 bases at V and 5 bases at J, with 14 bases between the two ends. The CDR3 has 13 amino acids. The CDR3 region has the DNA TGTGCCAGTAGGGAACGGCAGAGGGACGAGCAGTACTTC. Its protein is CASRERQRDEQYF.